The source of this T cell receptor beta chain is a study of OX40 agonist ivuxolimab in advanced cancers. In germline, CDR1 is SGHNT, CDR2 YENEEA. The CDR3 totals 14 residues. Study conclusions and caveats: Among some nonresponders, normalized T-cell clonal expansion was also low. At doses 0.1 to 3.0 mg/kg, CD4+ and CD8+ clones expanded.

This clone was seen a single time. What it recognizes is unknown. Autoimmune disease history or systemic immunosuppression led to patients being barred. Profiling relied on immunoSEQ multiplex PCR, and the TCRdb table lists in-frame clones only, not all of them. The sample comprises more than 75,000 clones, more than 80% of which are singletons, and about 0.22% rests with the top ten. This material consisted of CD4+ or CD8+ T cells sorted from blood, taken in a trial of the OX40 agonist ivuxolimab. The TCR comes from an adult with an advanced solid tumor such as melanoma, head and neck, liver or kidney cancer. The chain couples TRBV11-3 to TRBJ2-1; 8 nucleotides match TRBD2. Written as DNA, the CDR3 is TGTGCGTCCCAGGCGGGGGGTTCCTACAATGAGCAGTTCTTC. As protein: CASQAGGSYNEQFF.